One and the same sample provided the 8 T cell receptor beta chains below, sequenced in a study of naive and memory T cell subsets. General study points: A few larger clonotypes appeared in naive repertoires, especially CD8, possibly memory cells re-expressing CD45RA.

An equimolar mix of two oligonucleotides served as the beta constant-region primer for TRBC1 and TRBC2. Four rounds of PCR amplified the ligated cDNA using nested alpha and beta constant-region primers plus SP2. A single record per CDR3 protein comes from TCRdb applying MiXCR to the UMI-ligation and nested PCR reads. The sample yields approximately 90,000 distinct CDR3 sequences, over 9% seen once. These TCRs' antigens remain unknown. Sequencing input: naive CD4+ T cells from blood. Receptor source: a human donor in good health.

The chain carries TRBV4-3 and TRBJ2-5; D might be TRBD1 or TRBD2, each matching 6 bases. Germline CDR1 and CDR2: LGHNA and YSLEER. Deletions cut 0 bases from V and 2 bases from J, with 16 bases between. This CDR3 region has 17 residues. The CDR3 reads CASSQDRWGAGQETQYF. CDR3 DNA sequence: TGCGCCAGCAGCCAAGACCGCTGGGGGGCGGGACAAGAGACCCAGTACTTC.

The table lists this clonotype with a count of one. The rearrangement uses TRBV7-2 and TRBJ1-5; unclear D gene. Germline V gives CDR1 SGHTA, CDR2 FQGNSA. CDR3 length: 13 amino acids. The V gene lost 5 bases and the J gene lost 4 bases, with 9 bases spanning the gap. DNA of the CDR3: TGTGCCAGCAGCCTGAATTTGAATCAGCCCCAGCATTTT. Its protein product is CASSLNLNQPQHF.

This clonotype was seen more than once but under ten times. V is TRBV7-2 and J is TRBJ1-1, with a tentative D call TRBD1 (6 bases). CDR3 length equals 12 residues. From germline, CDR1 is SGHTA and CDR2 FQGNSA. Trimming pared 3 bases from V and 10 bases from J, leaving 12 bases between. The CDR3 loop reads CASSFNREVAFF. CDR3 DNA sequence: TGTGCCAGCAGCTTCAACAGGGAGGTAGCTTTCTTT. The full variable domain, rest sourced from reference TRBV7-2 and TRBJ1-1, is GAGVSQSPSNKVTEKGKDVELRCDPISGHTALYWYRQSLGQGLEFLIYFQGNSAPDKSGLPSDRFSAERTGGSVSTLTIQRTQQEDSAVYLCASSFNREVAFFGQGTRLTVV.

This clonotype came up a few times. The rearrangement uses TRBV29-1 and TRBJ1-3, with no clear D. Germline V gene lookup returns CDR1 SQVTM and CDR2 ANQGSEA. The CDR3 is 12 amino acids. The V end was cut by 7 bases, the J end by 0 bases, with 7 bases between. CDR3 DNA: TGCAGCGCCGGAAACTCTGGAAACACCATATATTTT. The encoded protein is CSAGNSGNTIYF.

This clonotype has more than one count but fewer than ten. J is TRBJ1-1 and V is TRBV20-1; TRBD1 aligns across 8 bases. Germline values: CDR1 DFQATT, CDR2 SNEGSKA (reference sequence). V shed 2 bases and J 1 base; nucleotides not matched to a gene: 12. CDR3 size: 17 residues. The CDR3 loop reads CSARKPPGQETNTEAFF. CDR3 sequence (DNA): TGCAGTGCTAGAAAACCACCGGGACAGGAGACGAACACTGAAGCTTTCTTT.

This clonotype was seen a single time. The chain uses TRBV27 and TRBJ2-7, with 11 bases fitting TRBD2. Germline V gene data show CDR1 as MNHEY and CDR2 as SMNVEV (reference sequence). The CDR3 is made up of 17 amino acids. V trimming: 5 bases; J trimming: 1 base; junction bases outside the gene matches: 10. The CDR3 loop is CASSPPERLAGSYEQYF. In nucleotides, the CDR3 is TGTGCCAGCAGTCCACCCGAACGACTAGCGGGATCCTACGAGCAGTACTTC.

There are many counts of this clonotype. The rearrangement links TRBV7-2 to TRBJ1-4, with D perhaps TRBD1 (5 bases). This CDR3 has 14 amino acids. Trimming pared 5 bases from V and 8 bases from J, leaving 15 bases between. Germline-derived CDR1 and CDR2 are SGHTA and FQGNSA. This chain's CDR3 is CASSPGRGAEKLFF. The CDR3 DNA sequence: TGTGCCAGCAGCCCGGGACGCGGCGCCGAAAAACTGTTTTTT.

At least ten counts were recorded for this clonotype. The CDR3 spells CASSQRGTGGTGELFF. CDR3 nucleotides: TGTGCCAGCAGCCAGAGGGGGACAGGGGGCACCGGGGAGCTGTTTTTT. The rearrangement uses TRBV3-1 and TRBJ2-2; 11 nucleotides match TRBD1. There are 16 residues in the CDR3. V lost 3 bases and J lost 4; bases outside the gene matches: 4. CDR1 is LGHDT and CDR2 is YNNKEL in the germline V gene (reference sequence).